One T cell receptor (beta chain) is described in this entry. It has no known antigen specificity. Per-base qualities were not stored, and no clone one base away is much larger. The CDR1 and CDR2 encoded by the germline V gene are SGHRS and YFSETQ. The CDR3, from cysteine to phenylalanine, totals 14 residues. Just the 42-base CDR3 DNA is kept, in frame starting at base 1. Relative to germline, V is 5 bases shorter and J is 2 bases shorter, with 14 bases between their ends. The sample's treatment or condition, from its label and the paper: 15 to 20 received Ad26.COV2.S at low or high dose, single or two shots; 5 received placebo; per-sample allocation not given. For vaccine and placebo recipients, the sequenced repertoires came from samples collected on day 63 after the first injection. Cohort 1b enrolled roughly 25 adults aged 18-55 years at a single site in Boston, USA, between 29 July and 7 August 2020. Ad26.COV2.S was a replication-incompetent adenovirus type 26 vector that expressed a prefusion-stabilized SARS-CoV-2 spike protein derived from the original Wuhan strain.

The immunoSEQ Assay was used to sequence TCRbeta CDR3 regions. After extraction, genomic DNA underwent amplification by bias-controlled multiplex PCR, followed by high-throughput sequencing. The published analysis was carried out like this. To quantify the absolute abundance of every unique TCRbeta CDR3 region, sequences were collapsed and filtered. T cell fraction was estimated by normalization of TCRbeta template counts to usable DNA, with usable DNA being measured through amplification of reference genes present in all nucleated cells. Repertoire TCRs were annotated as SARS-CoV-2-specific by exact matching of V gene, CDR3 amino acid sequence and J gene to a known reactive TCR set. The reference SARS-CoV-2 TCR set was obtained from MIRA and was filtered for enrichment in COVID-19-positive ImmuneCODE repertoires, whereby public or cross-reactive TCRs were removed. Drawing on the MIRA antigens, annotated TCRs were analysed further at the level of specific ORF or position within ORF. Depth was the summed frequency of annotated unique rearrangements, while breadth was defined as annotated unique rearrangements over total unique productive rearrangements. TCR breadth was compared between groups using two-sided Wilcoxon rank-sum tests. This is the immuneACCESS table as TCRdb keeps it, with only in-frame sequences that have V and J called. A part of the clones is gone; compared with another copy, unresolved V genes explain less than half, and the rest is unexplained. That table supplies the V and J calls and clone size; D and trimming were determined from the DNA. This sample comprises about 440,000 clones, around 90% of them detected only once. 10% to 15% of the sample is held by the ten biggest clonotypes.

The data stem from a study of Ad26.COV2.S vaccination and SARS-CoV-2 variants (dated by TCRdb to about 2021). For the study in its entirety: Vaccine-arm donors came from COV1001, a multicentre, randomized, double-blind, placebo-controlled phase I-IIa trial of Ad26.COV2.S in healthy adults. Ad26.COV2.S was administered intramuscularly at a dose of 5x10^10 or 1x10^11 viral particles, either as one shot or as two shots given 56 days apart. TCRbeta repertoire sequencing served as the tool for gauging how specific and how broad the SARS-CoV-2-reactive T cell receptors were following Ad26.COV2.S vaccination. A total of 32 samples were included in the TCR-sequenced set, comprising around 19 Ad26.COV2.S vaccine recipients, 5 placebo recipients and 8 SARS-CoV-2 convalescent individuals. Participants in the trial were split at random into five groups of five each, receiving low-dose or high-dose Ad26.COV2.S once or twice, or else placebo on both occasions. Blinding of investigators to trial group allocation was maintained during experiments and outcome assessment. The paper's findings and limits, for the study overall: Comparable non-spike TCR breadth was observed between vaccine and placebo recipients, consistent with only spike being contained in the vaccine. After vaccination, spike-specific CD8+ and CD4+ T cell responses were reported to show substantial breadth. Higher spike-specific TCR breadth was observed in Ad26.COV2.S recipients than in placebo recipients (P = 0.0014). The authors noted that the TCR breadth and depth analyses may have underestimated total T cell responses. The study was not powered to compare responses between vaccine doses or regimens.

The sequence links TRBV5-1 to TRBJ2-7, with the D gene uncertain. Sequences were derived from peripheral blood, sampled in a trial of Ad26.COV2.S vaccine versus placebo. The clonotype was recovered from a person between 18 and 65 years old who received the Ad26.COV2.S COVID-19 vaccine or a placebo. Here is the DNA: TGCGCCAGCAGAGGAACTGGGCTCCCCTACGAGCAGTACTTC. Protein translation: CASRGTGLPYEQYF.